This T cell receptor (beta chain) stems from a study of T cells after posttransplantation cyclophosphamide listed by TCRdb under 2016. Regarding the complete study: Using TRB sequencing, the study followed how the T cell repertoire reconstituted after myeloablative bone marrow transplantation in which posttransplantation cyclophosphamide served as GVHD prophylaxis. Antigen receptor sequencing covered samples from a few dozen PTCy-treated patients and fewer than 20 of their related bone marrow donors. TRB sequencing was performed on blood from all 35 or so PTCy patients with 1-year posttransplant specimens. In 3 patients, TRB sequencing was also performed on up to 3 more blood samples taken 2 to 5.2 years after transplant, and in several patients, pretransplant blood was also TRB-sequenced. Because TRA and TRB clonality were tightly correlated in fewer than 10 samples, subsequent TCR analyses were focused on TRB only. Public TRB sequences were compared against a database of over 3,000 sequences linked to responses to pathogens, tumor antigens, self-antigens and alloantigens. Findings and caveats that apply to the study as a whole: The TRB repertoires of T cells infiltrating skin or the GI tract showed only limited overlap with the TRB repertoires found in blood. Across the roughly 48 patients, TRB clonality was highly associated with recipient CMV seropositivity and CMV reactivation, and diversity with PTCy was similar to that in the CNI/methotrexate controls. Donor-recipient similarity was low at 1-2 months but rose over the first year, and later blood repertoires were often dominated by donor CD8+ memory clones.

The CDR3 spans 16 residues, from the cysteine through the phenylalanine. The read is trimmed to its CDR3 DNA, 48 bases read in frame from base 1. The germline V gene encodes CDR1 SGHRS and CDR2 YFSETQ. At the junction V is shortened by 5 bases and J by 3 bases, with 19 bases in between. Genomic DNA was the input for TRB sequencing, which was run either with the immunoSEQ assay at survey resolution or with the hsTCRB kit. The original methods were these. The immunoSEQ software handled the initial read processing, while the LymphoSeq R package was used for the repertoire analyses. Clonality was calculated as 1 minus normalized Shannon entropy, and the Gini coefficient was also calculated for each TRB dataset. Phenotypes of unsorted samples were inferred by mapping TRB sequences from sorted subsets of the recipient or donor onto unsorted samples of the same recipient. Not all clones reach the TCRdb copy of this immuneACCESS table, which keeps in-frame sequences only. Checked studies attribute under half of the gap to unresolved V genes and leave the rest unexplained. V and J calls and clone size are given by that table; D and trimming were obtained from the DNA. The sample yields tens of thousands of clones; roughly 90% were counted once. The ten largest account for 0.1% of the sample.

Naive T cells were defined as viable CD3+CD4+ or CD3+CD8+ cells that were CCR7+CD45RA+CD45RO-CD95-CD27+CD28+. Peripheral blood samples were provided by related bone marrow donors on the day of marrow donation. Mononuclear cells from peripheral blood and bone marrow were separated by Ficoll-Hypaque density centrifugation and then cryopreserved. CD4+ and CD8+ T cells, including naive and memory subsets, were sorted by FACS using a FACSAria II. On this clone: This clone's antigen is unknown. Base qualities are not at hand, and no much larger clone is one base apart.

The sequencing input was naive CD4+ T cells sorted from blood. Recombination linked TRBV5-1 to TRBJ2-3; the D gene is perhaps TRBD2, on 7 matching bases. The TCR sequence derives from a young man in good health and a related stem cell transplant donor. The CDR3 protein is CASSYGGGPRTDTQYF. In nucleotides, the sequence is TGCGCCAGCAGTTATGGCGGGGGCCCGAGGACAGATACGCAGTATTTT.